Sequencing of this T cell receptor beta chain was carried out in a study of T cell responses to AZD1222 COVID-19 vaccine. The CDR3 has 14 residues. Germline V gene sequence: CDR1 MGHRA, CDR2 YSYEKL. V was clipped by 0 bases and J by 0 bases, with 5 bases between them. The repertoire was sequenced with immunoSEQ multiplex PCR; TCRdb's copy has only in-frame clones and lacks some. The sample consists of around 140,000 clones, roughly 92% of them appearing once. The source was peripheral blood, collected 28 days after the second AZD1222 dose. This TCR came from an adult who received the AZD1222 COVID-19 vaccine. This chain joins TRBV4-1 and TRBJ1-2; TRBD1 is a possible D gene (5 bases). CDR3 region: CASSQEQANYGYTF. For the CDR3, the DNA is TGCGCCAGCAGCCAAGAACAGGCTAACTATGGCTACACCTTC.